A selection of T cell receptor beta chains follows, all from one sample in a study of Ad26.COV2.S vaccination and SARS-CoV-2 variants. The repertoire was sequenced with immunoSEQ multiplex PCR; TCRdb's copy has only in-frame clones and lacks some. The table has about 400,000 clones, about 80% seen once; the top ten hold about 7.4%. This sample comprised peripheral blood, obtained in a trial of Ad26.COV2.S vaccine versus placebo. The origin of the receptors is a person between 18 and 59 years old who received the Ad26.COV2.S COVID-19 vaccine or a placebo. CDR3s include the opening cysteine and the closing phenylalanine or tryptophan. Fields, in order: V gene, D gene, J gene, CDR3 DNA, CDR3 protein. The D gene is left open where the match is weak.

>TRBV5-1|.|TRBJ1-1
TGCGCCAGCAGCTTGTTCCGGGGGTATCGGACTGAAGCTTTCTTT
CASSLFRGYRTEAFF
>TRBV7-2|TRBD2|TRBJ2-1
TGTGCCAGCAGCTTAGTGCCTAGCGGGGGGGTAAGGAGGAAGTTCTTC
CASSLVPSGGVRRKFF
>TRBV7-8|.|TRBJ1-4
TGTGCCAGCAGCTCTGGTGGGACCGGAGAAAAACTGTTTTTT
CASSSGGTGEKLFF
>TRBV4-3|.|TRBJ2-7
TGCGCCAGCAGCCAAGAGGTTCTCGGAGGGAGACTTTCCTACGAGCAGTACTTC
CASSQEVLGGRLSYEQYF
>TRBV19|TRBD1|TRBJ1-4
TGTGCCAGGATTTTTCAGGGGGGAAATGAAAAACTGTTTTTT
CARIFQGGNEKLFF
>TRBV2|.|TRBJ2-2
TGTGCCATCGACAGGAACACCGGGGAGCTGTTTTTT
CAIDRNTGELFF
>TRBV6-5|.|TRBJ2-1
TGTGCCAGCAGTTACAGCCCCCTCTCCTACAATGAGCAGTTCTTC
CASSYSPLSYNEQFF
>TRBV6-5|.|TRBJ1-1
TGTGCCAGCAGGGAGACAGTGAACACTGAAGCTTTCTTT
CASRETVNTEAFF
>TRBV5-4|.|TRBJ1-2
TGTGCCAGCAGCTCCGGACAGTTCCTTTATGGCTACACCTTC
CASSSGQFLYGYTF
>TRBV7-2|TRBD2|TRBJ2-7
TGTGCCAGCAGCTTAGTTCGGGGGGGTCTCAACGAGCAGTACTTC
CASSLVRGGLNEQYF